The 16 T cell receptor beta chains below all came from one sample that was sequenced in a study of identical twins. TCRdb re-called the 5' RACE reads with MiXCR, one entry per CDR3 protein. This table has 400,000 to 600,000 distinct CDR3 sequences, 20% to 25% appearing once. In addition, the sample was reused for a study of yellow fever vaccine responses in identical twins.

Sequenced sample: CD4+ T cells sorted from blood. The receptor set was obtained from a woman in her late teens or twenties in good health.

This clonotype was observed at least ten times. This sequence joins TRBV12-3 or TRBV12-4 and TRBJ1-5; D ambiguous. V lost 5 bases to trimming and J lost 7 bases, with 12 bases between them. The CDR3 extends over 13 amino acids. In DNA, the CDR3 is TGTGCCAGCAGTCTTACTAGCTCGCAGCCCCAGCATTTT. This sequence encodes CASSLTSSQPQHF.

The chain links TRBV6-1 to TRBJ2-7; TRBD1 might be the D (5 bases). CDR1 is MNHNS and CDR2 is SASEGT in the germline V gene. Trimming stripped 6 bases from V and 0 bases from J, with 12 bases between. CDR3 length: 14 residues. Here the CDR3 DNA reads TGTGCCAGCAGAGCCAGGGCTAGCTCCTACGAGCAGTACGTC. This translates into CASRARASSYEQYV.

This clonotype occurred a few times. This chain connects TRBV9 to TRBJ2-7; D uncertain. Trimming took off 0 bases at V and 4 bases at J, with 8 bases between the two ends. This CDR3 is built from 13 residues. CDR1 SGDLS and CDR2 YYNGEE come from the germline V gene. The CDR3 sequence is CASSVGVGYEQYF. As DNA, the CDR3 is TGTGCCAGCAGCGTAGGAGTAGGGTACGAGCAGTACTTC.

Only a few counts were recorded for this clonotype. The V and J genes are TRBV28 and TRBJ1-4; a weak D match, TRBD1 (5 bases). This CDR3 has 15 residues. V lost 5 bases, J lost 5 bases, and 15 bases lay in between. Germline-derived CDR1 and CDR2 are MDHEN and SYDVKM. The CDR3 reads CASSLSGGGNEKLFF. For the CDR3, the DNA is TGTGCCAGCAGTCTCTCCGGGGGGGGAAATGAAAAACTGTTTTTT.

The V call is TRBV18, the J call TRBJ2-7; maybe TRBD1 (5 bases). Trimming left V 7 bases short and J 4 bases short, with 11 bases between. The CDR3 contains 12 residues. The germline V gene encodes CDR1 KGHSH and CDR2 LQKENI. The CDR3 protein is CASYKQDYEQYV. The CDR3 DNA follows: TGTGCCAGCTATAAACAGGATTACGAGCAGTACGTC.

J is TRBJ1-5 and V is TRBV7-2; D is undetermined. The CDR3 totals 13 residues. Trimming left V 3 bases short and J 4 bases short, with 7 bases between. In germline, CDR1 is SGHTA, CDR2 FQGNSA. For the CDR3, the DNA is TGTGCCAGCAGCTTTACGAGTAATCAGCCCCAGCATTTT. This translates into CASSFTSNQPQHF. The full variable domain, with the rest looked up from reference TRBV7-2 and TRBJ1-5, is GAGVSQSPSNKVTEKGKDVELRCDPISGHTALYWYRQSLGQGLEFLIYFQGNSAPDKSGLPSDRFSAERTGGSVSTLTIQRTQQEDSAVYLCASSFTSNQPQHFGDGTRLSIL.

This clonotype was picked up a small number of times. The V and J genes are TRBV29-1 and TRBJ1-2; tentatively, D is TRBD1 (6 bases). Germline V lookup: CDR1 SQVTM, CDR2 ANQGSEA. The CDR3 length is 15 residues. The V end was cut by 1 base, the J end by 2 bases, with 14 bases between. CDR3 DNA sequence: TGCAGCGTTGAAGCAAGGGGGGGACAAAACTATGGCTACACCTTC. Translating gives CSVEARGGQNYGYTF.

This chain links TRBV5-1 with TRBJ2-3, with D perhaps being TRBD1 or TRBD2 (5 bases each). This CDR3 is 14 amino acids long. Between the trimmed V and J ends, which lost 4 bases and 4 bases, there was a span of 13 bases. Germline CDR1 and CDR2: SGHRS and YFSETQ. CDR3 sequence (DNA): TGCGCCAGCAGCCCTCCGGGACGCCCAGATACGCAGTATTTT. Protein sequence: CASSPPGRPDTQYF.

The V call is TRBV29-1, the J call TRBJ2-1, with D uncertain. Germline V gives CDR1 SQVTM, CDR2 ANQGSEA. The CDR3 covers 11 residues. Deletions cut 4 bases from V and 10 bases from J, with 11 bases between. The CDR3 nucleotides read TGCAGCGTTGGTTCCCTCGGGGAGCAGTTCTTC. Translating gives CSVGSLGEQFF.

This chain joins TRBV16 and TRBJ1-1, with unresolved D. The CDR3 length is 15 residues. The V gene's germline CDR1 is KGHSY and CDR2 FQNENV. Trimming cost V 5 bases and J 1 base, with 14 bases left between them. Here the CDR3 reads CASSEDYLQNTEAFF. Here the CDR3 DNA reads TGTGCCAGCAGCGAGGATTACCTTCAGAACACTGAAGCTTTCTTT. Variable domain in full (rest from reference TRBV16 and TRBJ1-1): GEEVAQTPKHLVRGEGQKAKLYCAPIKGHSYVFWYQQVLKNEFKFLISFQNENVFDETGMPKERFSAKCLPNSPCSLEIQATKLEDSAVYFCASSEDYLQNTEAFFGQGTRLTVV.

In DNA, the CDR3 is TGTGCCAGCAGTTTTTATTCGCCGGGACCCACCTACGAGCAGTACTTC. It is translated as CASSFYSPGPTYEQYF. V usage is TRBV12-3 or TRBV12-4 and J usage is TRBJ2-7; D assignment may be TRBD1 or TRBD2 (5 bases each). The CDR3 extends over 16 amino acids. Deletions cut 3 bases from V and 2 bases from J, with 17 bases between.

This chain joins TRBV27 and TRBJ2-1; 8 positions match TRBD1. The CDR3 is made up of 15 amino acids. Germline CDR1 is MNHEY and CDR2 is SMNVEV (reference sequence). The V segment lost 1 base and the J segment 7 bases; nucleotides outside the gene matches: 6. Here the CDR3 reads CASSLYQGARNEQFF. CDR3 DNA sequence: TGTGCCAGCAGTTTATACCAGGGGGCTAGGAATGAGCAGTTCTTC.

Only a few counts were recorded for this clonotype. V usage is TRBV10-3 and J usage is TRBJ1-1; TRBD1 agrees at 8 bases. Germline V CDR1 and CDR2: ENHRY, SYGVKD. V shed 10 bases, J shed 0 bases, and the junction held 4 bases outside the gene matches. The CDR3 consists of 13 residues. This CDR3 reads CATRQGLNTEAFF. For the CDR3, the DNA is TGTGCCACCCGACAGGGGCTGAACACTGAAGCTTTCTTT.

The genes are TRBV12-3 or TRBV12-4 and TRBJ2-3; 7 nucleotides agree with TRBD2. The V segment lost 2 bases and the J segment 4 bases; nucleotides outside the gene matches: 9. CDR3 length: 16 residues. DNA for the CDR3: TGTGCCAGCAGTTTAAAGGGAGGGTTTAATTCAGATACGCAGTATTTT. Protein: CASSLKGGFNSDTQYF.

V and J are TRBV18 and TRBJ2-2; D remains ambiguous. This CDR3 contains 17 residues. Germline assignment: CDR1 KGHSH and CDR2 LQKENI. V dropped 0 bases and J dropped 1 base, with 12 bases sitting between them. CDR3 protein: CASSPPAGFGNTGELFF. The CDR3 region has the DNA TGTGCCAGCTCACCACCGGCCGGGTTTGGGAACACCGGGGAGCTGTTTTTT.

In DNA, the CDR3 is TGTGCCAGCAGTTTGGCAGGGACTGAGCAGTTCTTC. Translated: CASSLAGTEQFF. The chain carries TRBV12-3 or TRBV12-4 and TRBJ2-1; D is tentatively TRBD1 or TRBD2 (5 bases each). V lost 3 bases and J 9 bases, leaving 9 bases between the germline ends. This CDR3 is built from 12 residues.